This is a list of T cell receptor beta chains from one sample in a study of cytomegalovirus exposure and HLA in healthy donors. TCRdb's table, derived via immunoSEQ multiplex PCR, lists solely in-frame clones and lacks some. Of over 95,000 clones listed, about 75% are singletons. The sequencing input was PBMCs. The origin of the receptors is a woman between 40 and 50 years old in good health and CMV-seropositive. CDR3s leave out the opening cysteine and the closing phenylalanine or tryptophan.

j_call v_call cdr3_aa
TRBJ1-6 TRBV7-3 ASSAQGAFNSPLH
TRBJ1-2 TRBV12-5 ASGREAGPLYGYP
TRBJ1-1 TRBV19 ASSTEQENTEAF
TRBJ2-4 TRBV19 ASSIGRTPLPNIQY
TRBJ1-2 TRBV6-5 ASPPRDYGYT
TRBJ2-1 TRBV4-1 ASRREGGPKEQF
TRBJ1-2 TRBV4-1 ASSPGSFTGYT
TRBJ1-1 TRBV18 ASSPDRGEAF
TRBJ1-1 TRBV5-1 ASSWSGGRNTEAF
TRBJ1-5 TRBV18 ASSPPYSNQPQH
TRBJ1-1 TRBV28 ASSSQGGKGTEAF
TRBJ2-7 TRBV7-8 ASSRPGINYEQY
TRBJ1-5 TRBV28 ASSFYSQGANSNQPQH
TRBJ1-1 TRBV20-1 SAANTEAF
TRBJ1-2 TRBV11-2 ASSLAREVYGYT
TRBJ1-3 TRBV30 AWNRGENTIY
TRBJ2-3 TRBV19 ASSPGGGKDTQY
TRBJ1-1 TRBV11-1 ASSPGYLNTEAF
TRBJ2-7 TRBV2 ASSEGGGIYEQY
TRBJ1-2 TRBV7-9 ASSLAGGYGYT
TRBJ2-7 TRBV6-5 ASSYLDRTYEQY
TRBJ1-3 TRBV2 ASSPGGYWGNTIY
TRBJ1-3 TRBV4-2 ASSQGQGANTIY
TRBJ1-2 TRBV20-1 SAPKGRGYT
TRBJ2-6 TRBV7-2 ASSQGAGPGANVLT
TRBJ1-1 TRBV11-2 ASSLDRTEAF
TRBJ2-5 TRBV5-1 ASKERGGLETQY
TRBJ1-1 TRBV2 ASRVQGLNTEAF
TRBJ1-5 TRBV6-5 ASRLGGTSNQPQH
TRBJ2-7 TRBV14 ASSRPGFPEQY
TRBJ1-3 TRBV7-7 ASSLDRGNTIY
TRBJ1-6 TRBV6-6 ASSYRRQVDSPLH
TRBJ1-6 TRBV27 ASRFRVENSPLH
TRBJ1-1 TRBV19 ASSLGQGNTEAF
TRBJ2-3 TRBV6-5 ASTDLLAGVDTQY
TRBJ2-5 TRBV5-1 ASSPGQGQETQY
TRBJ1-2 TRBV2 ASTPGTSYGYT
TRBJ1-6 TRBV9 ASSVEPRGTRSPLH
TRBJ1-1 TRBV6-5 ASNPTGLVVTEAF
TRBJ1-3 TRBV10-1 ASGGVGTSGNTIY
TRBJ1-1 TRBV5-1 ASSDGGAVMNTEAF
TRBJ2-5 TRBV6-5 ASSYSTGLETQY
TRBJ2-1 TRBV7-2 ASSLAQGRNEQF
TRBJ1-6 TRBV19 AIAPGQGSPLH
TRBJ1-2 TRBV4-1 ASSQVGAGENYGYT
TRBJ1-3 TRBV6-5 ASIAVSGNTIY
TRBJ2-5 TRBV5-4 ASSLATGGIRETQY
TRBJ2-5 TRBV29-1 SAAGSETQY
TRBJ1-2 TRBV5-1 ASSWGQDIYGYT
TRBJ1-3 TRBV7-2 ASSLSRLNTIY
TRBJ1-2 TRBV30 AWSFPERVNYGYT
TRBJ1-2 TRBV27 ASSPFGEPYYGYT
TRBJ2-1 TRBV5-1 ASSPAGLAGNEQF
TRBJ1-5 TRBV6-6 ASSYLGTAYNQPQH
TRBJ1-1 TRBV5-1 ASSFSGGVNTEAF
TRBJ2-7 TRBV10-3 AISESLGREQY
TRBJ2-1 TRBV13 ASSPSGTSGYNEQF